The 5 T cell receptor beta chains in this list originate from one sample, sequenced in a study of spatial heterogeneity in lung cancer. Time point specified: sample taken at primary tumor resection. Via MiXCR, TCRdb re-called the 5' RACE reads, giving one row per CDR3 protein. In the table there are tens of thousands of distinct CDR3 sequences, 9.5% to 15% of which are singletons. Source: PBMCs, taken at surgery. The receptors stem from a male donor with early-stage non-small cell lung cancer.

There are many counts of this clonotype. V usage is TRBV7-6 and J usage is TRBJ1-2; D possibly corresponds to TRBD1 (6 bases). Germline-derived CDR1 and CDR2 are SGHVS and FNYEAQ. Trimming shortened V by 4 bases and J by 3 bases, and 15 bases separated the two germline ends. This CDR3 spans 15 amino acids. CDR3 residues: CASSSIRGLDYGYTF. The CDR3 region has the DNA TGTGCCAGCAGCTCAATAAGGGGGTTGGACTATGGCTACACCTTC.

The CDR3 loop reads CASSADRAETGELFF. CDR3 DNA: TGTGCCAGCAGCGCAGACAGGGCGGAAACCGGGGAGCTGTTTTTT. This rearrangement joins TRBV2 to TRBJ2-2; 7 bases align to TRBD1. This CDR3 region has 15 residues. The germline CDR1 and CDR2 sequences are SNHLY and FYNNEI. The V gene end was trimmed by 6 bases and the J gene end by 5 bases; junction bases not matched to a gene: 9.

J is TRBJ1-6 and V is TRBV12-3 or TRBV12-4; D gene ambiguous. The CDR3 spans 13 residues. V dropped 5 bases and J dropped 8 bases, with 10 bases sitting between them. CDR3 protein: CASSGDWYSPLHF. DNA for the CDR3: TGTGCCAGCAGTGGAGACTGGTATTCACCCCTCCACTTT.

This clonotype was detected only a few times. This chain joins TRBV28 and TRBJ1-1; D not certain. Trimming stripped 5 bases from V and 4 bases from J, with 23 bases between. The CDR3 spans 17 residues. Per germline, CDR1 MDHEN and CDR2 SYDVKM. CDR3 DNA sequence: TGTGCCAGCAGTCCCCCTCTTGCGGTTGCAGGTATCACTGAAGCTTTCTTT. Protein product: CASSPPLAVAGITEAFF. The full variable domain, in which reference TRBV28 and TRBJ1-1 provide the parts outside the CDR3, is DVKVTQSSRYLVKRTGEKVFLECVQDMDHENMFWYRQDPGLGLRLIYFSYDVKMKEKGDIPEGYSVSREKKERFSLILESASTNQTSMYLCASSPPLAVAGITEAFFGQGTRLTVV.

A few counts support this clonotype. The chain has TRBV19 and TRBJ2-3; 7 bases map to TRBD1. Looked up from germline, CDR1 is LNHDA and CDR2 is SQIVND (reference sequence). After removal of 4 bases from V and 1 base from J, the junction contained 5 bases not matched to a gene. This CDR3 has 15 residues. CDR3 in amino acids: CASSTRQGGTDTQYF. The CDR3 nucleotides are TGTGCCAGTAGTACGCGACAGGGCGGCACAGATACGCAGTATTTT. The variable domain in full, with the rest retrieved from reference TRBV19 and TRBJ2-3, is DGGITQSPKYLFRKEGQNVTLSCEQNLNHDAMYWYRQDPGQGLRLIYYSQIVNDFQKGDIAEGYSVSREKKESFPLTVTSAQKNPTAFYLCASSTRQGGTDTQYFGPGTRLTVL.